This T cell receptor beta chain was captured by sequencing in a study of blood T cell repertoires in COVID-19. Study background: From T cells, B-cell-depleted T cells, or PBMCs came the material, which was cDNA or gDNA.

The CDR3 extends over 15 amino acids. The germline gives CDR1 SGHTS, CDR2 YDEGEE. The V and J ends lost 3 bases and 1 base, in that order; junction bases with no gene match: 3. As handled by the study authors: Reference gene primer amplification in the assay estimated nucleated cell counts. The table came from immunoSEQ multiplex PCR; TCRdb's copy has only in-frame clones and leaves some out. V and J calls plus clone size are reproduced from that table; the DNA served to infer D and trimming. The repertoire has about 140,000 clones, 75% to 85% of them found once; the top ten carry approximately 3.5%.

Sample: peripheral blood. The TCR was taken from a man in his 70s who had recovered from COVID-19. The chain carries TRBV5-8 and TRBJ2-7; 11 bases fit TRBD2. CDR3 sequence: CASSWGLAASYEQYF. DNA of the CDR3: TGTGCCAGCAGCTGGGGACTAGCGGCATCCTACGAGCAGTACTTC.